The T cell receptor (beta chain) under discussion was sequenced for a study of OX40 agonist ivuxolimab in advanced cancers. At the level of the whole study: Ivuxolimab was an agonistic, fully human IgG2 monoclonal antibody directed against OX40 (CD134), a costimulatory receptor. Intravenous ivuxolimab was administered to patients every 2 weeks at six dose levels: 0.01, 0.1, 0.3, 1.5, 3 and 10 mg/kg. Among the approximately 50 dose-escalation patients, approximately 20 had hepatocellular carcinoma, 15 or so melanoma, 9 renal cell carcinoma and 9 head and neck cancer. In the dose-escalation cohort, 82.7% of patients were male, and the mean age was around 60 years, with a range of about 20 to 90. Prior anti-PD-1, anti-PD-L1 or anti-CTLA-4 therapy was permitted, and roughly two fifths of dose-escalation patients had received checkpoint inhibitors. Partial responses were achieved by three dose-escalation patients, of whom one had hepatocellular carcinoma and two had cutaneous melanoma. The purpose of peripheral TCRbeta sequencing was to test whether ivuxolimab changed TCR sequence diversity and led to clonal T-cell expansion. The paper covers the monotherapy dose-escalation part of the phase I ivuxolimab trial, which included N of about 50 patients.

A remark on this clone: It lacks a known antigen. No clone much larger than this one lies a single base away; base qualities are absent.

Cut back by 3 bases and 8 bases, the V and J ends lie 10 bases apart. The CDR3 sequence holds 12 residues, the cysteine and phenylalanine included. The CDR3 DNA has 36 bases and is translated from base 1. From the germline V gene, CDR1 is MGHDK and CDR2 is SYGVNS. Patients with autoimmune disease history or receiving systemic immunosuppression were excluded from the trial. Peripheral blood for TCR sequencing was collected from all dose cohorts at baseline, on cycle 4 day 1, and on cycle 7 day 1. Samples were obtained from an open-label, multicenter, first-in-human phase I dose-escalation trial of ivuxolimab. Adults with locally advanced or metastatic head and neck squamous cell, hepatocellular, melanoma or renal cell carcinoma were enrolled in the trial. Before TCR sequencing, CD4+ T cells and CD8+ T cells were sorted from peripheral blood as separate populations. The investigation overall reported the following: After ivuxolimab, CD8+ T cells had more expanded clones than CD4+ T cells on average. In partial responders in the 0.1-3.0 mg/kg groups, normalized peripheral clonal expansion was found to be among the lowest, especially among CD8+ T cells. Low levels of normalized T-cell clonal expansion were also seen in some patients who did not respond. At doses of 0.1 to 3.0 mg/kg, clonal expansion of both CD4+ and CD8+ T cells in blood was seen between baseline and week 6. Which antigens the clonally expanded peripheral T cells were specific for was not determined.

For sequencing of the TCRbeta CDR3 region, genomic DNA was extracted from the sorted cells. TCRbeta CDR3 regions were sequenced using the immunoSEQ Assay. Not all clones reach the TCRdb copy of this immuneACCESS table, which keeps in-frame sequences only. Checked studies attribute under half of the gap to unresolved V genes and leave the rest unexplained. Here the sample has about 50,000 clones; roughly 90% occur a single time. The ten biggest clones cover less than 8% of the sample. Here the chain combines TRBV25-1 and TRBJ2-5; the D gene could be TRBD1 or TRBD2, each one agreeing over 5 bases. The clonotype originates from an adult with an advanced solid tumor such as melanoma, head and neck, liver or kidney cancer. This specimen consisted of CD4+ or CD8+ T cells sorted from blood, obtained in a trial of the OX40 agonist ivuxolimab. This receptor has the CDR3 CASSDGTHTQYF. The DNA sequence follows: TGTGCCAGCAGTGATGGGACCCATACCCAGTACTTC. The full variable domain, with segments outside the CDR3 supplied by the reference TRBV25-1 and TRBJ2-5 proteins, appears as EADIYQTPRYLVIGTGKKITLECSQTMGHDKMYWYQQDPGMELHLIHYSYGVNSTEKGDLSSESTVSRIRTEHFPLTLESARPSHTSQYLCASSDGTHTQYFGPGTRLLVL.